Presented here are 24 T cell receptor beta chains from one specimen sequenced in a study of shared clonotypes between healthy human individuals. Repertoires were generated with immunoSEQ multiplex PCR, while TCRdb's copy carries only in-frame clones and drops some. In the table there are some 350,000 clones, approximately 74% of which are singletons. The specimen sequenced was memory CD4+ T cells sorted from blood. Stated subset: CD45RA-negative fraction. The receptor source for this set is a man aged 30 to 39 in good health.

This rearrangement joins TRBV7-3 to TRBJ2-5; no clear D gene. The CDR3 has 15 amino acids. Germline-derived CDR1 and CDR2 are SGHTA and FQGTGA. Trimming removed 5 bases from V and 5 bases from J, with 18 bases in between. The chain's CDR3 is CASSPSKGFGETQYF. The CDR3 nucleotides read TGTGCCAGCAGCCCAAGTAAGGGCTTTGGGGAGACCCAGTACTTC.

The chain uses TRBV29-1 and TRBJ1-1; TRBD1 is a possible D gene (5 bases). Germline loops: CDR1 SQVTM, CDR2 ANQGSEA. The CDR3 loop spans 13 amino acids. V lost 6 bases and J lost 3, with 14 bases in between. The CDR3 nucleotides read TGCAGCGTGGCATGGATGGGGGACACTGAAGCTTTCTTT. It codes for CSVAWMGDTEAFF.

This clone came up a few times. The CDR3 reads CAIPGRGSGANVLTF. The CDR3 nucleotides read TGTGCCATCCCAGGGCGGGGCTCTGGGGCCAACGTCCTGACTTTC. The chain employs TRBV7-9 and TRBJ2-6, with D possibly TRBD2 on 6 matching bases. This CDR3 is built from 15 residues. CDR1 and CDR2 from the germline V gene are SEHNR and FQNEAQ (reference sequence). The ends were cut back, 10 bases at V and 0 bases at J, with 13 bases in the middle. Together with reference TRBV7-9 and TRBJ2-6, the CDR3 gives the full variable domain: DTGVSQNPRHKITKRGQNVTFRCDPISEHNRLYWYRQTLGQGPEFLTYFQNEAQLEKSRLLSDRFSAERPKGSFSTLEIQRTEQGDSAMYLCAIPGRGSGANVLTFGAGSRLTVL.

On this clone: A far bigger clonotype differs at one base, so this is likely a read error. The gene calls are TRBV7-6 and TRBJ2-2; unclear D gene. This CDR3 region has 13 residues. The V gene lost 1 base and the J gene lost 4 bases, with 4 bases spanning the gap. Germline CDR1 and CDR2: SGHVS and FNYEAQ. DNA of the CDR3: TGTGCCAGCAGCTTAGATATCACCGGGGAGCTGTTTTTT. Translation gives CASSLDITGELFF.

V and J are TRBV23-1 and TRBJ2-7; possible D gene TRBD1, 5 bases. TRBV23-1 is placed among ORFs of uncertain function. This CDR3 has 17 residues. V shed 2 bases and J shed 0 bases, with 17 bases lying between them. The CDR3 nucleotides read TGCGCCAGCAGTCAAACCCCCTTTGACAGTGCCTCCTACGAGCAGTACTTC. Its translation: CASSQTPFDSASYEQYF.

This clone was counted between two and nine times. The chain links TRBV19 to TRBJ2-2; tentative D call: TRBD2 (6 bases). Per germline, CDR1 LNHDA and CDR2 SQIVND (reference sequence). The CDR3 length is 15 residues. With 6 bases removed from V and 0 bases from J, the gap between germline ends came to 11 bases. The CDR3 loop reads CASRWVAANTGELFF. The CDR3 DNA reads TGTGCCAGTAGATGGGTAGCGGCGAACACCGGGGAGCTGTTTTTT.

This chain joins TRBV6-1 and TRBJ2-3; TRBD2 aligns across 7 bases. The germline V gene has CDR1 MNHNS and CDR2 SASEGT. V was pared by 2 bases and J by 11 bases, with 10 bases of the junction left unmatched. The CDR3 has 14 amino acids. The CDR3 DNA reads as TGTGCCAGCAGTGAAATGAGGGCTAGCGGCGTGCAGTATTTT. Its translation is CASSEMRASGVQYF.

J is TRBJ2-7 and V is TRBV9, with a possible D match to TRBD1 (6 bases). The CDR3 is 14 residues long. Germline assignment: CDR1 SGDLS and CDR2 YYNGEE. The V end was cut by 4 bases, the J end by 5 bases, with 16 bases between. The CDR3 nucleotides are TGTGCCAGCAGCCCCCGGGACAACCTCAACGAGCAGTACTTC. It specifies CASSPRDNLNEQYF.

This clone was detected only once. The chain couples TRBV11-3 to TRBJ2-1; D is ambiguous. Trimming removed 0 bases at V and 14 bases at J, with 14 bases between. CDR1 is SGHNT and CDR2 is YENEEA in the germline V gene. The CDR3 is 13 amino acids. CDR3 amino acids: CASSLEGRAVKFF. DNA of the CDR3: TGTGCCAGCAGCTTAGAGGGCCGGGCGGTTAAGTTCTTC.

This rearrangement joins TRBV30 to TRBJ2-1; D gene uncertain. From germline, CDR1 is GTSNPN and CDR2 SVGIG (reference sequence). The CDR3 totals 12 residues. Trimming stripped 0 bases from V and 15 bases from J, with 15 bases between. CDR3 coding DNA: TGTGCCTGGAGTGTAGGCCGCGCCGGGCCGTTCTTC. Its translation: CAWSVGRAGPFF.

The gene calls are TRBV29-1 and TRBJ1-1, with D possibly being TRBD1 (5 bases). V lost 2 bases and J lost 0, with 13 bases in between. This CDR3 is 15 amino acids long. The germline CDR1 and CDR2 sequences are SQVTM and ANQGSEA. CDR3 DNA sequence: TGCAGCGTTGAACGGTTGGGACCTATGAACACTGAAGCTTTCTTT. Protein sequence: CSVERLGPMNTEAFF.

A single count supports this clone. This rearrangement joins TRBV10-3 to TRBJ2-1; 10 bases agree with TRBD1. The CDR3 runs to 15 residues. Germline V gene sequence: CDR1 ENHRY, CDR2 SYGVKD. J gave up 8 bases and V 4 bases, and 8 bases lay outside the gene matches. The CDR3 loop is CAISGQGANIDEQFF. The CDR3 nucleotides read TGTGCCATCAGTGGACAGGGGGCAAATATCGATGAGCAGTTCTTC.

A single count supports this clone. This sequence joins TRBV28 and TRBJ1-5; D is uncertain. CDR3 size: 16 residues. Germline V gene data show CDR1 as MDHEN and CDR2 as SYDVKM. Between the trimmed V and J ends, which lost 5 bases and 0 bases, there was a span of 14 bases. The CDR3 sequence is CASSLRAVYSNQPQHF. For the CDR3, the DNA is TGTGCCAGCAGTCTCCGGGCAGTTTATAGCAATCAGCCCCAGCATTTT.

This clone was seen a few times. The chain joins TRBV6-1 to TRBJ2-7, with TRBD2 as a possible D gene (5 bases). This CDR3 has 15 residues. Germline V gene lookup returns CDR1 MNHNS and CDR2 SASEGT. The ends were cut back, 5 bases at V and 9 bases at J, with 23 bases in the middle. CDR3 loop: CASSTAQPGAGRQYF. The CDR3 nucleotides are TGTGCCAGCAGTACGGCTCAACCTGGCGCGGGCCGGCAGTACTTC.

This clone has more than one count but fewer than ten. CDR3 sequence (DNA): TGTGCCAGCAGTTTTATCGGGAACACTGAAGCTTTCTTT. It yields the protein CASSFIGNTEAFF. This chain connects TRBV27 to TRBJ1-1; no firm D call. Looked up from germline, CDR1 is MNHEY and CDR2 is SMNVEV (reference sequence). Deletions cut 3 bases from V and 1 base from J, with 6 bases between. The CDR3 extends over 13 amino acids.

This chain connects TRBV11-2 to TRBJ1-2, with 10 nucleotides matching TRBD1. The V and J ends lost 7 bases and 4 bases, in that order; junction bases with no gene match: 3. CDR3 length equals 13 residues. Per the germline V gene, CDR1 is SGHAT and CDR2 is FQNNGV. The CDR3 region is CASTRTGGYGYTF. The CDR3 DNA reads TGTGCCAGCACCAGGACAGGGGGCTATGGCTACACCTTC. Full variable domain (rest looked up from reference TRBV11-2 and TRBJ1-2): EAGVAQSPRYKIIEKRQSVAFWCNPISGHATLYWYQQILGQGPKLLIQFQNNGVVDDSQLPKDRFSAERLKGVDSTLKIQPAKLEDSAVYLCASTRTGGYGYTFGSGTRLTVV.

The chain joins TRBV12-5 to TRBJ1-1, with D tentatively TRBD1 (5 bases). This CDR3 contains 14 residues. The ends were cut back, 0 bases at V and 2 bases at J, with 7 bases in the middle. CDR1 LGHNT and CDR2 FRNRAP come from the germline V gene. The CDR3 nucleotides read TGTGCTAGTGGTTTGGTAGGGGTTAACACTGAAGCTTTCTTT. Amino acid sequence: CASGLVGVNTEAFF.

This clone was seen only once. The rearrangement links TRBV7-9 to TRBJ2-1; D remains unclear. Germline V CDR1 and CDR2: SEHNR, FQNEAQ (reference sequence). The germline V and J ends were trimmed by 5 bases and 12 bases, with 8 bases remaining between them. There are 10 residues in the CDR3. The CDR3 DNA follows: TGTGCCAGCAGCACCCGGACGCAGTTCTTC. Its protein product is CASSTRTQFF.

This clone was found once. Distinct nucleotide sequences in the sample also encode this CDR3. The rearrangement joins TRBV30 to TRBJ2-1, with D tentatively TRBD1 (6 bases). This CDR3 spans 15 amino acids. Germline loops: CDR1 GTSNPN, CDR2 SVGIG (reference sequence). Trimming took off 0 bases at V and 5 bases at J, with 14 bases between the two ends. The CDR3 sequence: CAWSVPNRVDNEQFF. Here the CDR3 DNA reads TGTGCCTGGAGTGTACCAAACAGGGTGGACAATGAGCAGTTCTTC.

This chain joins TRBV9 and TRBJ1-2, with 7 bases aligning to TRBD1. The germline gives CDR1 SGDLS, CDR2 YYNGEE. The CDR3 loop spans 15 amino acids. J was trimmed by 6 bases and V by 1 base; bases with no gene match: 9. The CDR3 reads CASSVTDRAQHGYTF. The CDR3 DNA sequence: TGTGCCAGCAGCGTAACTGACAGGGCACAGCATGGCTACACCTTC. Looking up the rest from reference TRBV9 and TRBJ1-2 gives the full variable domain: DSGVTQTPKHLITATGQRVTLRCSPRSGDLSVYWYQQSLDQGLQFLIQYYNGEERAKGNILERFSAQQFPDLHSELNLSSLELGDSALYFCASSVTDRAQHGYTFGSGTRLTVV.

The CDR3 region has the DNA TGTGCCAGCAGTACGAGGACAGGCCATCAGCCCCAGCATTTT. Protein sequence: CASSTRTGHQPQHF. The chain carries TRBV6-5 and TRBJ1-5; 7 bases are shared with TRBD1. Looked up from germline, CDR1 is MNHEY and CDR2 is SVGAGI. The J segment lost 5 bases and the V segment lost 5 bases, leaving 6 bases of the junction unmatched. CDR3 length: 14 residues.

The chain joins TRBV6-1 to TRBJ1-1, with 10 bases aligning to TRBD1. Germline CDR1 and CDR2: MNHNS and SASEGT. The V and J ends lost 7 bases and 8 bases, in that order; junction bases with no gene match: 10. The CDR3 runs to 14 residues. CDR3 nucleotide sequence: TGTGCCAGCACTCCGGGACAGGGGTTGGGGGAAGCTTTCTTT. Translation gives CASTPGQGLGEAFF.

This chain uses TRBV30 with TRBJ2-6; D perhaps matches TRBD2 (6 bases). The CDR3 loop spans 17 amino acids. V was cut by 4 bases and J by 2 bases, with 18 bases left in between. Germline V lookup: CDR1 GTSNPN, CDR2 SVGIG (reference sequence). The CDR3 loop is CAWNGGDLYPGANVLTF. CDR3 nucleotides: TGTGCCTGGAATGGAGGGGATCTTTACCCTGGGGCCAACGTCCTGACTTTC.

The CDR3 reads CAISGGQGLNQPQHF. The CDR3 DNA sequence: TGTGCCATCAGTGGAGGACAGGGCCTGAATCAGCCCCAGCATTTT. The rearrangement uses TRBV10-3 and TRBJ1-5; 8 nucleotides align to TRBD1. The V gene end was trimmed by 4 bases and the J gene end by 4 bases; junction bases not matched to a gene: 6. CDR3 length equals 15 residues. Germline values: CDR1 ENHRY, CDR2 SYGVKD.